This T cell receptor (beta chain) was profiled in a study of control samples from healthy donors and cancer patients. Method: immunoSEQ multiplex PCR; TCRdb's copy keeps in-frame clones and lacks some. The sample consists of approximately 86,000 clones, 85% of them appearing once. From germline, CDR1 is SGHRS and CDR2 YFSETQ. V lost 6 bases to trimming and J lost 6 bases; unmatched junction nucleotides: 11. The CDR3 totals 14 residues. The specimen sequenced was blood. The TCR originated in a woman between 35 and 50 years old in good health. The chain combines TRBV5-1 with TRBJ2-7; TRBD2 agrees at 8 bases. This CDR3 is CASNAAGGYSEQYF. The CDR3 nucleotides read TGCGCCAGCAACGCCGCGGGGGGATACTCCGAGCAGTACTTC.